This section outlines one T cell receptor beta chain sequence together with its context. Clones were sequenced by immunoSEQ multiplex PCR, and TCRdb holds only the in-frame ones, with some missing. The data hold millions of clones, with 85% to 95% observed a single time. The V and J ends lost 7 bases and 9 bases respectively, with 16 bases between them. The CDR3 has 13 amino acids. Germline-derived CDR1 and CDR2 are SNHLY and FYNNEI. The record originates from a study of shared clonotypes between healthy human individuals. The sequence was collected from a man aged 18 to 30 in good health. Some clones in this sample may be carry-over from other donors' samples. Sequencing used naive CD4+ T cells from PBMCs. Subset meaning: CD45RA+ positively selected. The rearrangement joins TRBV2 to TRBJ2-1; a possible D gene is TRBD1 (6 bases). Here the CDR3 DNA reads TGTGCCAGCAAGGGGGAGCTCTTGAGTGAGCAGTTCTTC. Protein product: CASKGELLSEQFF.